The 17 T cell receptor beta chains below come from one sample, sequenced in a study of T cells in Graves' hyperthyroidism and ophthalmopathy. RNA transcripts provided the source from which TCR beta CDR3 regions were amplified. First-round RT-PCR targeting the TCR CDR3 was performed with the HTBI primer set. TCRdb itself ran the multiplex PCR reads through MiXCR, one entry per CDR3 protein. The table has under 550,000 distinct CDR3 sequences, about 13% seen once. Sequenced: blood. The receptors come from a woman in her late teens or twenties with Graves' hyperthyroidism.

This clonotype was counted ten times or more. CDR3 sequence: CASTAQGTTEAFF. The CDR3 DNA follows: TGTGCCAGCACGGCGCAGGGGACCACTGAAGCTTTCTTT. The rearrangement uses TRBV6-1 and TRBJ1-1; perhaps TRBD1 as D (6 bases). Germline loops: CDR1 MNHNS, CDR2 SASEGT. The CDR3 spans 13 residues. The V end was cut by 7 bases, the J end by 4 bases, with 13 bases between.

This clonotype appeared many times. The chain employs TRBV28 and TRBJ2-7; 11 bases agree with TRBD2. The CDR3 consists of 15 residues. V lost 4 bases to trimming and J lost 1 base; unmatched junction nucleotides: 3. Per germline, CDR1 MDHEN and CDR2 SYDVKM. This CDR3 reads CASSSRLAGSYEQYF. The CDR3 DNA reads TGTGCCAGCAGTTCTAGACTAGCGGGGTCCTACGAGCAGTACTTC.

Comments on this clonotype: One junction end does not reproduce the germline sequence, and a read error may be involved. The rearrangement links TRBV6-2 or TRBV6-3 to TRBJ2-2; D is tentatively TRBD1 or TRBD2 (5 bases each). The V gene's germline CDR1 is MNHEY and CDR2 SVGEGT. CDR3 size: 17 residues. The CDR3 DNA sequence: TGTGCCAGCAGTTCCCTTAGGGGCAGGTTCAACACCGGGGAGCCGTTTTTT. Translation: CASSSLRGRFNTGEPFF.

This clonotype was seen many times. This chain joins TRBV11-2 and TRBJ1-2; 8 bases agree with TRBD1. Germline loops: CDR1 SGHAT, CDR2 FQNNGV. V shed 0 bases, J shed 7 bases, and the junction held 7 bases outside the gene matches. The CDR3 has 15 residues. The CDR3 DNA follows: TGTGCCAGCAGCTTAGATCAGACAGGGGTGGTTGGCTACACCTTC. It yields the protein CASSLDQTGVVGYTF. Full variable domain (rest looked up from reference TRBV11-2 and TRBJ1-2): EAGVAQSPRYKIIEKRQSVAFWCNPISGHATLYWYQQILGQGPKLLIQFQNNGVVDDSQLPKDRFSAERLKGVDSTLKIQPAKLEDSAVYLCASSLDQTGVVGYTFGSGTRLTVV.

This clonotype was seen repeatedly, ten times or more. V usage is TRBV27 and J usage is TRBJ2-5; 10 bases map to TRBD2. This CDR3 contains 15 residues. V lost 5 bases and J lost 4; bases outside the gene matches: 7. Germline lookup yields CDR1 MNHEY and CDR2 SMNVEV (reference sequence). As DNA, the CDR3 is TGTGCCAGCAGTCCGAGCGGGAGGGCGAGAGAGACCCAGTACTTC. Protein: CASSPSGRARETQYF.

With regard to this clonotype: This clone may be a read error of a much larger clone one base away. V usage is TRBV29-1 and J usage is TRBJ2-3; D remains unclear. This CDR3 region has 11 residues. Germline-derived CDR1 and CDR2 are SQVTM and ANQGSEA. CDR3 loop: CCVSRGDTQYF. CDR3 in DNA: TGCTGCGTGTCGCGTGGAGATACGCAGTATTTT.

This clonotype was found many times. CDR3 protein: CASRGRVYGYTF. CDR3 DNA: TGTGCCAGCAGAGGCAGGGTCTATGGCTACACCTTC. This chain connects TRBV6-1 to TRBJ1-2; D is possibly TRBD1 (5 bases). V dropped 6 bases and J dropped 4 bases, with 9 bases sitting between them. The CDR3 is 12 amino acids. The V gene's germline CDR1 is MNHNS and CDR2 SASEGT.

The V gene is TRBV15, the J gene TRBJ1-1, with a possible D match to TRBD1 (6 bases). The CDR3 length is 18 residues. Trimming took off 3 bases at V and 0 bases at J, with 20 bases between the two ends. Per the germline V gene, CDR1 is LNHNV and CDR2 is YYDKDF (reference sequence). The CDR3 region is CATSSQDKSGGLNTEAFF. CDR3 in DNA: TGTGCCACCAGCAGCCAAGATAAGTCTGGGGGCTTGAACACTGAAGCTTTCTTT. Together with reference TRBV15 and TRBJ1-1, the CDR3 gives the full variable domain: DAMVIQNPRYQVTQFGKPVTLSCSQTLNHNVMYWYQQKSSQAPKLLFHYYDKDFNNEADTPDNFQSRRPNTSFCFLDIRSPGLGDTAMYLCATSSQDKSGGLNTEAFFGQGTRLTVV.

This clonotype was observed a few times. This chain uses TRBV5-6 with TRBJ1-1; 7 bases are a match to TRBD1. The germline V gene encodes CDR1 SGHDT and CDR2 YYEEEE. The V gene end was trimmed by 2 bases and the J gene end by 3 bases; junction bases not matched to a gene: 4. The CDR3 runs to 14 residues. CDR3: CASSFGTADTEAFF. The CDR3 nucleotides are TGTGCCAGCAGCTTTGGGACAGCGGACACTGAAGCTTTCTTT.

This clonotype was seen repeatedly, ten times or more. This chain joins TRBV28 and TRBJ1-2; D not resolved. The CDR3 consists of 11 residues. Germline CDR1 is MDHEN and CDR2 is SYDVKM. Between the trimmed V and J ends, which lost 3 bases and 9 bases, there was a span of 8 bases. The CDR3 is CASSLTTSYTF. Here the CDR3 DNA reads TGTGCCAGCAGTTTGACGACAAGCTACACCTTC.

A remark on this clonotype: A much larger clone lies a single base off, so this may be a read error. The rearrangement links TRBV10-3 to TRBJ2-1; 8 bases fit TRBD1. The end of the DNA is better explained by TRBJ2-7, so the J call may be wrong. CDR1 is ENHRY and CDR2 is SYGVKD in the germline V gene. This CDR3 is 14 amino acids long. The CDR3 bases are TGTGCCATCAGTGGGCAGGGGGCTTACAATGAGCAGTACTTC. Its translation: CAISGQGAYNEQYF.

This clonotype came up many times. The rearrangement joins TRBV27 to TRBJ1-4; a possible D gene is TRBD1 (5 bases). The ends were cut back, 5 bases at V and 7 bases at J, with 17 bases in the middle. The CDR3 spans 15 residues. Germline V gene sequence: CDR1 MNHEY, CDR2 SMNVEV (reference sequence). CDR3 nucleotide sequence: TGTGCCAGCAGTCCTCTCAGGGAGTTGGGTGAAAAACTGTTTTTT. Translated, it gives CASSPLRELGEKLFF.

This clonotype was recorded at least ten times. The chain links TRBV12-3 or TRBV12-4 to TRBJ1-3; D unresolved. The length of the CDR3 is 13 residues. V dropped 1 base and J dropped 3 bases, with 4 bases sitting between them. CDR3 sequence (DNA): TGTGCCAGCAGTTTAGTACTTGGAAACACCATATATTTT. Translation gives CASSLVLGNTIYF.

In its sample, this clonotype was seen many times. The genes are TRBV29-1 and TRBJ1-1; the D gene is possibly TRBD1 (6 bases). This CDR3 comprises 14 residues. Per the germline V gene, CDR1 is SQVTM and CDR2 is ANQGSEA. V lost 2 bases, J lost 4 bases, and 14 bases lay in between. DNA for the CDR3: TGCAGCGTTGAACCCTGGGGGGGCGGCACTGAAGCTTTCTTT. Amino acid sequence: CSVEPWGGGTEAFF.

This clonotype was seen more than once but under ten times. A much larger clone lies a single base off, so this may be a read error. The CDR3 loop reads CASYRGGNTGEPFF. In DNA, the CDR3 is TGTGCCAGCTACCGGGGGGGGAACACCGGGGAGCCGTTTTTT. The genes are TRBV28 and TRBJ2-2, with TRBD2 matching 8 bases. Germline CDR1 reads MDHEN; CDR2 reads SYDVKM. The CDR3 is made up of 14 amino acids. Based on the CDR3 plus reference TRBV28 and TRBJ2-2, the full variable domain is DVKVTQSSRYLVKRTGEKVFLECVQDMDHENMFWYRQDPGLGLRLIYFSYDVKMKEKGDIPEGYSVSREKKERFSLILESASTNQTSMYLCASYRGGNTGEPFFGEGSRLTVL.

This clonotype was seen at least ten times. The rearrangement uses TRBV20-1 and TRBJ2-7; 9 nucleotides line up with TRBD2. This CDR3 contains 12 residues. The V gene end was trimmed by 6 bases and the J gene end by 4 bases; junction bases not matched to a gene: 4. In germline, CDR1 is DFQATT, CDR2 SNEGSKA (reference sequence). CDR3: CSALAGNYEQYF. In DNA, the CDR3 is TGCAGTGCCCTAGCGGGAAATTACGAGCAGTACTTC.

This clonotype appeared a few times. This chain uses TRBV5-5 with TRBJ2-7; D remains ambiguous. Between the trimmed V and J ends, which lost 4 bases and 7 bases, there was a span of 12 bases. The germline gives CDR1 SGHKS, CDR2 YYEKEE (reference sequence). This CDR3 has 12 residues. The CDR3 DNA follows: TGTGCCAGCAGCGGACGTCCAAATGAGCAGTACTTC. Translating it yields CASSGRPNEQYF.